The 21 T cell receptor beta chains below come from one sample, sequenced in a study of T cell responses to AZD1222 COVID-19 vaccine. Data came from immunoSEQ multiplex PCR; TCRdb stores just in-frame clones and leaves some out. Of approximately 170,000 clones listed, more than 85% are singletons. The sequences come from peripheral blood, collected on day 0 of AZD1222 vaccination. These TCRs come from an adult in good health.

This chain joins TRBV4-2 and TRBJ2-1; D remains unclear. The V gene lost 4 bases and the J gene lost 4 bases, with 11 bases spanning the gap. Germline V gene lookup returns CDR1 LGHNA and CDR2 YNFKEQ. This CDR3 comprises 14 residues. CDR3 in amino acids: CASSPRRLYNEQFF. The CDR3 nucleotides are TGTGCCAGCAGCCCACGAAGACTGTACAATGAGCAGTTCTTC.

The chain is built from TRBV7-9 and TRBJ1-2, with 9 nucleotides matching TRBD1. CDR1 is SEHNR, CDR2 FQNEAQ, per germline (reference sequence). The CDR3 covers 13 residues. V lost 6 bases to trimming and J lost 7 bases; unmatched junction nucleotides: 6. CDR3 nucleotides: TGTGCCAGCAGGGGGACAGGGATCGGTGGCTACACCTTC. Translating gives CASRGTGIGGYTF.

The CDR3, as DNA: TGTGCCATCAGTGAGTTGTGGGGGAACACTGAAGCTTTCTTT. The encoded protein is CAISELWGNTEAFF. The rearrangement uses TRBV10-3 and TRBJ1-1; D gene ambiguous. Per the germline V gene, CDR1 is ENHRY and CDR2 is SYGVKD. This CDR3 spans 14 amino acids. The germline V and J ends were trimmed by 1 base and 1 base, with 7 bases remaining between them.

The chain recombines TRBV5-4 with TRBJ1-2; TRBD1 agrees at 8 bases. The germline gives CDR1 SGHNT, CDR2 YYREEE (reference sequence). V dropped 4 bases and J dropped 4; count of bases not matched to a gene: 3. The CDR3 loop spans 13 amino acids. CDR3 region: CASSSDRGYGYTF. DNA for the CDR3: TGTGCCAGCAGCAGTGACAGGGGCTATGGCTACACCTTC.

This rearrangement joins TRBV2 to TRBJ2-5, with D possibly matching TRBD2 (7 bases). The V gene's germline CDR1 is SNHLY and CDR2 FYNNEI. V was trimmed by 4 bases and J by 2 bases, leaving 17 bases between them. There are 16 residues in the CDR3. CDR3 in DNA: TGTGCCAGCAGTGGGGGGGGCGGTTATGGACAAGAGACCCAGTACTTC. Translating gives CASSGGGGYGQETQYF.

The J gene is TRBJ2-1, the V gene TRBV5-4, with TRBD2 matching over 8 bases. Looked up from germline, CDR1 is SGHNT and CDR2 is YYREEE (reference sequence). Losses at the gene ends were 5 bases for V and 2 bases for J; bases not matched to a gene: 9. The CDR3 extends over 16 amino acids. The CDR3 nucleotides read TGTGCCAGCAGGTCAGCGGGGGAGCGTACCTACAATGAGCAGTTCTTC. Translating gives CASRSAGERTYNEQFF. The variable domain in full, with the rest retrieved from reference TRBV5-4 and TRBJ2-1, is ETGVTQSPTHLIKTRGQQVTLRCSSQSGHNTVSWYQQALGQGPQFIFQYYREEENGRGNFPPRFSGLQFPNYSSELNVNALELDDSALYLCASRSAGERTYNEQFFGPGTRLTVL.

The chain recombines TRBV3-1 (or the pseudogene TRBV3-2) with TRBJ2-3, with D tentatively TRBD2 (5 bases). In germline, CDR1 is LGHDT, CDR2 YNNKEL (reference sequence). V lost 1 base and J 6 bases, leaving 8 bases between the germline ends. This CDR3 is 13 amino acids long. The CDR3 bases are TGTGCCAGCAGCCAAGGAGGGTCGGATACGCAGTATTTT. Translated, it gives CASSQGGSDTQYF.

The genes are TRBV25-1 and TRBJ2-1; D perhaps matches TRBD2 (7 bases). V was trimmed by 8 bases and J by 6 bases, leaving 20 bases between them. Germline V lookup: CDR1 MGHDK, CDR2 SYGVNS. The CDR3 is 15 residues long. Written as DNA, the CDR3 is TGTGCCAGCGGTCACGGGGGGCAACGATCCAATGAGCAGTTCTTC. Translating gives CASGHGGQRSNEQFF.

This chain joins TRBV7-9 and TRBJ2-6, with D perhaps matching TRBD1 (6 bases). Per germline, CDR1 SEHNR and CDR2 FQNEAQ (reference sequence). V dropped 4 bases and J dropped 4 bases, with 23 bases sitting between them. The CDR3 length is 19 residues. The chain's CDR3 is CASSSYGTRSFGGANVLTF. The CDR3 DNA reads TGTGCCAGCAGCTCCTACGGGACACGGTCTTTCGGGGGGGCCAACGTCCTGACTTTC.

This chain connects TRBV2 to TRBJ2-1; TRBD2 matches at 9 bases. CDR1 is SNHLY and CDR2 is FYNNEI in the germline V gene. The CDR3 contains 15 residues. Trimming took 7 bases from V and 0 from J; bases not matched to a gene: 4. The CDR3 DNA is TGTGCCAGCACCCTAGCGGGAAGCTCCTACAATGAGCAGTTCTTC. It is translated as CASTLAGSSYNEQFF.

CDR3 nucleotides: TGTGCCAGTAGTACCCAGGGAGGGAAGACTGAAGCTTTCTTT. Amino acids: CASSTQGGKTEAFF. The chain uses TRBV19 and TRBJ1-1; tentatively, D is TRBD1 (5 bases). V was shortened by 4 bases and J by 5 bases, with 14 bases between the two germline ends. CDR3 length equals 14 residues. Germline V gene sequence: CDR1 LNHDA, CDR2 SQIVND (reference sequence).

This clone has only one observation. At one end, the junction sequence differs from germline, possibly due to a read error. This chain links TRBV7-7 with TRBJ2-1; D ambiguous. The CDR3 spans 13 residues. The germline gives CDR1 SSHAT, CDR2 FNYEAQ (reference sequence). The CDR3 DNA reads as TGTGCTAGCAGCTTAGGCGCGGTGAATGAGCAGTTCTTC. Its protein product is CASSLGAVNEQFF.

The V and J genes are TRBV5-1 and TRBJ2-4; D gene ambiguous. The CDR3 consists of 15 residues. Trimming cost V 4 bases and J 0 bases, with 11 bases left between them. Germline V gene data show CDR1 as SGHRS and CDR2 as YFSETQ. CDR3 coding DNA: TGCGCCAGCAGCCCCGAGTGGCCAGCCAAAAACATTCAGTACTTC. It is translated as CASSPEWPAKNIQYF. Filled out from reference TRBV5-1 and TRBJ2-4, the complete variable domain reads KAGVTQTPRYLIKTRGQQVTLSCSPISGHRSVSWYQQTPGQGLQFLFEYFSETQRNKGNFPGRFSGRQFSNSRSEMNVSTLELGDSALYLCASSPEWPAKNIQYFGAGTRLSVL.

This clone was seen once. This rearrangement joins TRBV12-5 to TRBJ2-1, with 11 nucleotides matching TRBD2. V gave up 0 bases and J gave up 2 bases; unmatched junction bases: 9. Germline V gives CDR1 LGHNT, CDR2 FRNRAP. There are 19 residues in the CDR3. As DNA, the CDR3 is TGTGCTAGTGGTTTGGTATTAGCGGGAGGGCCAGGAACCTACAATGAGCAGTTCTTC. Translation: CASGLVLAGGPGTYNEQFF.

This sequence joins TRBV5-1 and TRBJ2-3; tentative D call: TRBD2 (6 bases). CDR3 length: 14 amino acids. V lost 5 bases and J lost 2, with 12 bases in between. CDR1 and CDR2 from the germline V gene are SGHRS and YFSETQ. DNA of the CDR3: TGCGCCAGCAGGACCGGGAGCGTCACAGATACGCAGTATTTT. Translation gives CASRTGSVTDTQYF.

This rearrangement joins TRBV5-1 to TRBJ1-3; D remains ambiguous. The CDR3 length is 15 residues. Germline V gene lookup returns CDR1 SGHRS and CDR2 YFSETQ. Trimming stripped 4 bases from V and 3 bases from J, with 14 bases between. The CDR3 protein is CASSPEGLLGNTIYF. In DNA form, the CDR3 reads TGCGCCAGCAGCCCCGAGGGTTTACTTGGAAACACCATATATTTT.

The rearrangement joins TRBV29-1 to TRBJ1-3, with 7 bases aligning to TRBD1. J lost 2 bases, V lost 1 base, and 2 bases had no gene match. The CDR3 is 14 amino acids. Looked up from germline, CDR1 is SQVTM and CDR2 is ANQGSEA. CDR3 loop: CSVEGDSAGNTIYF. The CDR3 nucleotides are TGCAGCGTTGAAGGGGACAGTGCTGGAAACACCATATATTTT.

This chain links TRBV4-1 with TRBJ2-1; D is uncertain. Trimming took off 1 base at V and 0 bases at J, with 7 bases between the two ends. This CDR3 has 15 residues. Germline V gene sequence: CDR1 MGHRA, CDR2 YSYEKL. As DNA, the CDR3 is TGCGCCAGCAGCCAAGCTCCGACCTCCTACAATGAGCAGTTCTTC. Amino acids: CASSQAPTSYNEQFF.

This clone was observed once. V and J are TRBV10-2 and TRBJ2-2; TRBD2 matches 12 bases. Germline V CDR1 and CDR2: WSHSY, SAAADI. This CDR3 comprises 15 residues. J was trimmed by 7 bases and V by 8 bases; bases with no gene match: 8. DNA for the CDR3: TGCGCCAGCCGACTAGCGGGAGAGGGGGGCGGGGAGCTGTTTTTT. The encoded protein is CASRLAGEGGGELFF.

The CDR3 region is CASTIDYSSYNEQFF. The CDR3 region has the DNA TGTGCCAGCACCATTGACTACAGCTCCTACAATGAGCAGTTCTTC. V usage is TRBV5-6 and J usage is TRBJ2-1; D possibly corresponds to TRBD2 (5 bases). Trimming cost V 6 bases and J 0 bases, with 13 bases left between them. The V gene's germline CDR1 is SGHDT and CDR2 YYEEEE. This CDR3 is 15 amino acids long.

V gene TRBV5-8 combines with J gene TRBJ2-7; no clear D gene. Germline V gene lookup returns CDR1 SGHTS and CDR2 YDEGEE. The CDR3 has 13 residues. Trimming pared 1 base from V and 3 bases from J, leaving 8 bases between. For the CDR3, the DNA is TGTGCCAGCAGCTTGAGGCCCATCTACGAGCAGTACTTC. Its protein is CASSLRPIYEQYF.